What follows describes a single TCR beta chain. The data are from a study of shared clonotypes between healthy human individuals. The CDR3 length is 13 residues. Trimming removed 3 bases from V and 1 base from J, with 7 bases in between. The germline V gene encodes CDR1 MNHNY and CDR2 SVGAGI (reference sequence). Using immunoSEQ multiplex PCR, the repertoire was profiled, and TCRdb retains in-frame clones only, with some absent. The table has over a million clones, under 80% seen once. The CD4+ fraction was divided into a CD45RA+ naive subset and a CD45RA-negative memory subset. The sequenced sample was memory CD4+ T cells sorted from blood. Subset denoted: CD45RA-negative fraction. This chain connects TRBV6-6 to TRBJ2-7; no definite D call. This TCR was sampled from a man aged 18 to 30 in good health. CDR3 sequence: CASSYGLSYEQYF. The CDR3 coding sequence is TGTGCCAGCAGTTATGGTCTATCCTACGAGCAGTACTTC.